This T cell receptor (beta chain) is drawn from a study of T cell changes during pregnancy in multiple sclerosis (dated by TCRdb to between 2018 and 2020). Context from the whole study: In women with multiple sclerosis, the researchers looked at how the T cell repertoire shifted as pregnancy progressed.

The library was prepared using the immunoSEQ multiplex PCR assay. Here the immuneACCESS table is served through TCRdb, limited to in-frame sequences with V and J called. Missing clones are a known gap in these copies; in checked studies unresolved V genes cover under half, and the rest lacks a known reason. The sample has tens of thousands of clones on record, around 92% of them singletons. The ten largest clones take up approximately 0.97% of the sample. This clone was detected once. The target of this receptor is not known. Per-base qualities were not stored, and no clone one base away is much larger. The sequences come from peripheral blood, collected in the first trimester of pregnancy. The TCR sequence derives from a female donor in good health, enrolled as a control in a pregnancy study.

CDR3 region: CASSPWTSGSSYEQYF. The DNA is as follows: TGCGCCAGCAGTCCCTGGACTAGCGGGTCCTCCTACGAGCAGTACTTC. Here the chain combines TRBV10-1 and TRBJ2-7; 11 bases in between match TRBD2. CDR1 and CDR2 are read off the germline V gene (reference sequence) as WNHNN and SYGVQD. Inclusive of the bounding cysteine and phenylalanine, the CDR3 is 16 residues long. CDR3 DNA only is kept here, 48 bases in frame from base 1. For this chain, trimming is 5 bases at the V end and 0 bases at the J end, and the number of junction bases without a gene match is 6.